This is a list of T cell receptor beta chains from one sample in a study of blood T cell repertoires in COVID-19. The data were produced by immunoSEQ multiplex PCR, yet TCRdb's version contains in-frame clones alone and is incomplete. The table shows around 51,000 clones, with around nine tenths occurring only once. Sequences were obtained from peripheral blood. Receptors originate from a man between 65 and 85 years old with acute or convalescent COVID-19. The CDR3 runs from the conserved cysteine through the conserved F or W. Each record gives: CDR3 protein, CDR3 DNA, J gene, V gene, clone size, D gene. A D gene is named only where the DNA matches it firmly. Clone size is not always given. Where it is, it says once, few, many or a class for expanded clones.

CDR3: CASSSGGLPDTQYF
DNA: TGTGCCAGCAGCTCGGGGGGGCTCCCAGATACGCAGTATTTT
J: TRBJ2-3
V: TRBV7-3
size: -
D: TRBD2

CDR3: CASSPQGPSGGETQYF
DNA: TGTGCCAGCTCACCACAGGGCCCTAGCGGGGGAGAGACCCAGTACTTC
J: TRBJ2-5
V: TRBV18
size: -
D: TRBD2

CDR3: CASSFLGGENYGYTF
DNA: TGTGCCAGCAGCTTCCTGGGGGGGGAAAACTATGGCTACACCTTC
J: TRBJ1-2
V: TRBV5-8
size: -
D: -

CDR3: CASSFSSGANYGYTF
DNA: TGTGCCAGCAGCTTCAGTTCAGGCGCTAACTATGGCTACACCTTC
J: TRBJ1-2
V: TRBV7-3
size: -
D: -

CDR3: CASSSWTGSGNTIYF
DNA: TGTGCCAGCAGCTCCTGGACAGGGTCCGGAAACACCATATATTTT
J: TRBJ1-3
V: TRBV3-1/TRBV3-2
size: few
D: TRBD1

CDR3: CAWGPGWNTEAFF
DNA: TGTGCCTGGGGGCCAGGGTGGAACACTGAAGCTTTCTTT
J: TRBJ1-1
V: TRBV30
size: -
D: -

CDR3: CASGTSGGYEQYF
DNA: TGTGCCAGCGGGACTAGCGGGGGCTACGAGCAGTACTTC
J: TRBJ2-7
V: TRBV7-2
size: -
D: TRBD2

CDR3: CASSLGTGVYGYTF
DNA: TGTGCCAGCAGCTTAGGAACGGGGGTCTATGGCTACACCTTC
J: TRBJ1-2
V: TRBV7-9
size: -
D: -

CDR3: CASSYQASYNEQFF
DNA: TGTGCCAGCAGTTATCAGGCTTCCTACAATGAGCAGTTCTTC
J: TRBJ2-1
V: TRBV6-5
size: -
D: -

CDR3: CASRGSGQGLEQYF
DNA: TGTGCCAGCAGGGGTTCGGGACAGGGTCTCGAGCAGTACTTC
J: TRBJ2-7
V: TRBV5-4
size: -
D: TRBD1

CDR3: CAWSGVTGFIYGYTF
DNA: TGTGCCTGGAGTGGGGTAACAGGGTTTATCTATGGCTACACCTTC
J: TRBJ1-2
V: TRBV30
size: -
D: -

CDR3: CASSPPTGGFGYTF
DNA: TGTGCCAGCAGCCCCCCCACAGGGGGTTTTGGCTACACCTTC
J: TRBJ1-2
V: TRBV9
size: -
D: TRBD1

CDR3: CASSVGTGGFYEQYF
DNA: TGTGCCAGCAGCGTTGGGACAGGGGGCTTCTACGAGCAGTACTTC
J: TRBJ2-7
V: TRBV9
size: -
D: TRBD1

CDR3: CASWSDRFQETQYF
DNA: TGTGCCAGCTGGTCGGACAGGTTCCAAGAGACCCAGTACTTC
J: TRBJ2-5
V: TRBV5-4
size: -
D: TRBD1

CDR3: CASSVGNRGYEQYF
DNA: TGTGCCAGCAGCGTAGGGAACAGGGGCTACGAGCAGTACTTC
J: TRBJ2-7
V: TRBV9
size: -
D: TRBD1

CDR3: CASSQDVAGVNYGYTF
DNA: TGTGCCAGCAGCCAAGATGTCGCAGGGGTCAACTATGGCTACACCTTC
J: TRBJ1-2
V: TRBV4-2
size: -
D: -

CDR3: CASSSRRGGTDTQYF
DNA: TGTGCCAGCAGCTCCCGGCGGGGCGGCACAGATACGCAGTATTTT
J: TRBJ2-3
V: TRBV7-8
size: -
D: -

CDR3: CASSQEASPIKSYEQYF
DNA: TGCGCCAGCAGCCAAGAGGCCAGTCCCATAAAATCCTACGAGCAGTACTTC
J: TRBJ2-7
V: TRBV4-3
size: -
D: -

CDR3: CASSQLRLAGGSSSGELFF
DNA: TGTGCCAGCAGCCAACTTCGACTAGCGGGGGGCAGTTCGTCCGGGGAGCTGTTTTTT
J: TRBJ2-2
V: TRBV7-2
size: once
D: TRBD2

CDR3: CASSPDRGRVNTEAFF
DNA: TGTGCCAGCAGTCCCGACAGGGGGCGCGTGAACACTGAAGCTTTCTTT
J: TRBJ1-1
V: TRBV27
size: -
D: TRBD1

CDR3: CASSFYGGRGYEQYF
DNA: TGTGCCAGCAGCTTTTACGGGGGAAGGGGCTACGAGCAGTACTTC
J: TRBJ2-7
V: TRBV5-6
size: once
D: -

CDR3: CASSHRGLSNQPQHF
DNA: TGTGCCAGCAGTCACAGGGGGCTAAGCAATCAGCCCCAGCATTTT
J: TRBJ1-5
V: TRBV27
size: -
D: TRBD1

CDR3: CASSPIRTGGYTGELFF
DNA: TGTGCCAGCTCACCAATACGGACAGGGGGTTACACCGGGGAGCTGTTTTTT
J: TRBJ2-2
V: TRBV18
size: -
D: TRBD1

CDR3: CASSYSKTNWYQETQYF
DNA: TGTGCCAGCAGTTATTCTAAGACTAACTGGTACCAAGAGACCCAGTACTTC
J: TRBJ2-5
V: TRBV6-2/TRBV6-3
size: -
D: -

CDR3: CASSLRVGPNNEKLFF
DNA: TGTGCCAGCAGTTTAAGGGTGGGGCCCAATAATGAAAAACTGTTTTTT
J: TRBJ1-4
V: TRBV27
size: -
D: -

CDR3: CASSLGQVGGYTF
DNA: TGTGCCAGCAGCCTGGGACAGGTAGGCGGCTACACCTTC
J: TRBJ1-2
V: TRBV7-2
size: -
D: TRBD1

CDR3: CASSLVVAGATYEQYF
DNA: TGTGCCAGCAGCTTGGTGGTGGCAGGCGCTACCTACGAGCAGTACTTC
J: TRBJ2-7
V: TRBV5-5
size: -
D: -

CDR3: CAWQKTGGGLEAFF
DNA: TGTGCCTGGCAGAAGACAGGGGGCGGGCTTGAAGCTTTCTTT
J: TRBJ1-1
V: TRBV30
size: -
D: TRBD1

CDR3: CASSYIFGGQRSTGYTF
DNA: TGTGCCAGCAGTTACATTTTCGGGGGACAGCGATCGACGGGCTACACCTTC
J: TRBJ1-2
V: TRBV6-2/TRBV6-3
size: -
D: TRBD1

CDR3: CASSPRGRRGTGELFF
DNA: TGTGCCAGCAGCCCCAGAGGACGGCGGGGGACCGGGGAGCTGTTTTTT
J: TRBJ2-2
V: TRBV13
size: -
D: TRBD2